This TCR beta chain was observed in a study of memory CD8 T cells in hepatitis C reinfection. The wider study: A couple of donors resolved primary infection, then developed chronic reinfection. Between 55 and 20 weeks before reinfection detection, pre-reinfection samples were drawn. Overall study results and limits: Only a handful of donors prevented definitive conclusions about public clonotypes.

Method: immunoSEQ multiplex PCR; TCRdb's copy keeps in-frame clones and lacks some. The sample holds over 5,500 clones, approximately 90% seen once. Trimming cost V 2 bases and J 5 bases, with 13 bases left between them. The V gene's germline CDR1 is SGHTA and CDR2 FQGTGA. This CDR3 spans 14 amino acids. Sample time point: pre-reinfection, 55 to 20 weeks before reinfection detection. No in vitro expansion preceded TCR sequencing of the sorted cells. Note on this clone: Its antigen is still unknown.

The sample consisted of naive CD8+ T cells sorted from blood. The V and J genes are TRBV7-3 and TRBJ2-7; tentative D call: TRBD2 (5 bases). The receptor comes from a man over 45 with hepatitis C virus infection. CDR3 nucleotides: TGTGCCAGCAGCTTAGAAGCGACTACCCACGAGCAGTACTTC. Its protein is CASSLEATTHEQYF.